The clone carrying this TCR beta chain was found a few times. Its antigen is not identified. TCRdb's copy holds only in-frame clones and misses some; the assay was immunoSEQ multiplex PCR. The sample yields over 30,000 clones, roughly 87% seen once. This CDR3 has 16 amino acids. J was trimmed by 5 bases and V by 8 bases; bases with no gene match: 14. Germline loops: CDR1 SNHLY, CDR2 FYNNEI. These data come from a study of OX40 agonist ivuxolimab in advanced cancers. In the study overall: The dose of intravenous ivuxolimab that patients received every 2 weeks ranged from 0.01 to 10 mg/kg. Three patients, one with hepatocellular carcinoma and two with cutaneous melanoma, achieved partial responses.

Study outcomes and limitations: Dosing at 0.1 to 3.0 mg/kg was accompanied by clonal expansion of CD4+ and CD8+ blood T cells by week 6. Expansion of clones was among the lowest in partial responders at 0.1-3.0 mg/kg.

The source was CD4+ or CD8+ T cells sorted from blood, collected in a trial of the OX40 agonist ivuxolimab. V is TRBV2 and J is TRBJ2-7; 11 nucleotides agree with TRBD2. This TCR came from an adult with an advanced solid tumor such as melanoma, head and neck, liver or kidney cancer. The CDR3 DNA reads TGTGCCAGCGCCCCCAATAGGGGGACTAGCGGCAACGAGCAGTACTTC. Translated, it gives CASAPNRGTSGNEQYF.